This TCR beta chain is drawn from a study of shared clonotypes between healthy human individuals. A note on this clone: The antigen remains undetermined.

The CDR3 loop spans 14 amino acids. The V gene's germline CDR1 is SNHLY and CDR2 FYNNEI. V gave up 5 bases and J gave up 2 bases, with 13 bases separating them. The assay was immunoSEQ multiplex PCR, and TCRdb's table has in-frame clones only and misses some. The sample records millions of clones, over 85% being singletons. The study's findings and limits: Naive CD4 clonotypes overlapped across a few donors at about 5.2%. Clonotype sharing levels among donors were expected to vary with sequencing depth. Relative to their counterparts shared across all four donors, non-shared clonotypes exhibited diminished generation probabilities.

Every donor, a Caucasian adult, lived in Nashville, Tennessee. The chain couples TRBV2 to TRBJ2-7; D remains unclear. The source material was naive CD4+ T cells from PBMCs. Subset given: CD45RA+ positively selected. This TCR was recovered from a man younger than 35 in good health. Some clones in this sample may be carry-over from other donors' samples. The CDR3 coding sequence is TGTGCCAGCAGTCTGGAAGGGAAGACCTACGAGCAGTACTTC. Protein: CASSLEGKTYEQYF.